The clone carrying this T cell receptor (beta chain) was seen once. The repertoire was sequenced with immunoSEQ multiplex PCR; TCRdb's copy has only in-frame clones and lacks some. Seen here are a few hundred thousand clones, 80% to 90% observed once, and the top ten hold more than 1.5%. This sample is part of a study of blood T cell repertoires in COVID-19. The cohort comprised adults aged roughly 18 to 90 years residing in some 24 US areas. The sample taken for sequencing was PBMCs or T cells enriched from blood (not recorded which). The TCR was taken from a man in his forties in a cohort exposed to, infected with or recovered from COVID-19 (not recorded which).

CDR3 region: CASSVGASGSLGDTQYF. In DNA, the CDR3 is TGTGCCAGCAGCGTAGGGGCTAGCGGGAGTCTCGGAGATACGCAGTATTTT. The rearrangement joins TRBV9 to TRBJ2-3; 10 bases fit TRBD2. Losses at the gene ends were 0 bases for V and 5 bases for J; bases not matched to a gene: 9. From germline, CDR1 is SGDLS and CDR2 YYNGEE. CDR3 size: 17 residues.